This is a list of T cell receptor beta chains from one sample in a study of blood T cells in healthy people across ages. A single record per CDR3 protein comes from TCRdb applying MiXCR to the 5' RACE reads. The sample includes 1.6 million or so distinct CDR3 sequences, approximately 32% seen only once; the top ten take about 11%. The sequenced sample was blood. The receptors come from a woman in her 30s in good health. The CDR3 runs from the conserved cysteine through the conserved F or W. A D gene is named only where the DNA matches it firmly. Rows give clone size only sometimes, using once, few, many, or a class for an expanded clone.

D gene	J gene	clone size	V gene	CDR3 protein	CDR3 DNA
NA	TRBJ2-2	few	TRBV30	CAWSGWGRGGELFF	TGTGCCTGGAGTGGATGGGGGCGCGGCGGGGAGCTGTTTTTT
TRBD1	TRBJ2-7	few	TRBV5-1	CASRNPTGGYNEQYF	TGCGCCAGCCGGAACCCGACAGGGGGCTACAACGAGCAGTACTTC
TRBD1	TRBJ2-4	NA	TRBV2	CASSEHLTGGEYGNIQYF	TGTGCCAGCAGTGAGCACCTAACAGGGGGCGAATACGGAAACATTCAGTACTTC
NA	TRBJ2-7	few	TRBV6-1	CATLPKVSGTPSYEQYF	TGTGCCACCCTTCCGAAGGTCTCCGGGACACCATCCTACGAGCAGTACTTC
TRBD1	TRBJ2-7	NA	TRBV7-2	CASSFGGQGDPYEQYF	TGTGCCAGCAGCTTTGGCGGACAGGGGGACCCCTACGAGCAGTACTTC
NA	TRBJ2-5	NA	TRBV6-1	CASSPQWPGIYQETQYF	TGTGCCAGCAGTCCACAATGGCCAGGGATTTACCAAGAGACCCAGTACTTC
NA	TRBJ1-1	NA	TRBV20-1	CSASLLHLTPLNTEAFF	TGCAGTGCTAGTCTCCTACACCTCACCCCCTTGAACACTGAAGCTTTCTTT
NA	TRBJ1-1	NA	TRBV4-1	CASSPRGGRDTEAFF	TGCGCCAGCAGCCCCCGGGGAGGGAGGGACACTGAAGCTTTCTTT
TRBD2	TRBJ2-7	NA	TRBV13	CASSRPTSGNYEQYF	TGTGCCAGCAGCCGCCCGACTAGCGGGAACTACGAGCAGTACTTC
NA	TRBJ2-5	NA	TRBV9	CASSSQADQETPYF	TGTGCCAGCAGCTCTCAAGCGGACCAAGAGACCCCGTACTTC
TRBD1	TRBJ2-7	NA	TRBV6-1	CASSEYGTDAYEQYF	TGTGCCAGCAGTGAATATGGGACAGATGCCTACGAGCAGTACTTC
NA	TRBJ1-5	NA	TRBV20-1	CSASTGWDSNQPQHF	TGCAGTGCTAGTACAGGATGGGATAGCAATCAGCCCCAGCATTTT
TRBD1	TRBJ1-1	few	TRBV29-1	CSVTGTESLLNTEAFF	TGCAGTGTAACCGGGACAGAGTCCCTCTTGAACACTGAAGCTTTCTTT
TRBD1	TRBJ2-7	NA	TRBV2	CASSWDRGSAEQYF	TGTGCCAGCAGCTGGGACAGGGGGTCGGCCGAGCAGTACTTC
TRBD1	TRBJ2-7	NA	TRBV11-2	CASSRSGTGTYEQYF	TGTGCCAGCAGCCGTTCCGGGACAGGTACCTACGAGCAGTACTTC
NA	TRBJ2-3	NA	TRBV28	CASSFAGQSDTQYF	TGTGCCAGCAGTTTTGCGGGACAGTCAGATACGCAGTATTTT
TRBD1	TRBJ2-3	NA	TRBV15	CATSEGTGGPDTQYF	TGTGCCACCAGCGAAGGGACAGGGGGCCCAGATACGCAGTATTTT
NA	TRBJ2-7	few	TRBV27	CASSLSTNTPYEQYF	TGTGCCAGCAGTTTATCTACTAACACGCCATACGAGCAGTACTTC
NA	TRBJ1-4	NA	TRBV5-4	CAFQVRERGEKLFF	TGTGCCTTCCAAGTGCGGGAGCGAGGTGAAAAACTGTTTTTT
NA	TRBJ2-3	NA	TRBV20-1	CSAQRGTSITDTQYF	TGCAGTGCTCAGCGCGGGACTTCTATCACAGATACGCAGTATTTT